The 5 T cell receptor beta chains below all came from one sample that was sequenced in a study of identical twins. TCRdb re-called the 5' RACE reads with MiXCR, one entry per CDR3 protein. This sample has 1,800,000 or so distinct CDR3 sequences, with less than 40% found just once. Sequences were obtained from cord blood. Source of these receptors: a newborn girl in good health.

This clonotype was seen more than once but under ten times. The rearrangement joins TRBV20-1 to TRBJ2-1, with TRBD2 identical over 7 bases. Germline lookup yields CDR1 DFQATT and CDR2 SNEGSKA (reference sequence). The V gene end was trimmed by 3 bases and the J gene end by 3 bases; junction bases not matched to a gene: 8. This CDR3 has 15 residues. The CDR3 DNA is TGCAGTGCTAGGATCCCGGGACTATACTACAATGAGCAGTTCTTC. The encoded protein is CSARIPGLYYNEQFF.

The V gene is TRBV10-3, the J gene TRBJ2-7; no reliable D call. Per germline, CDR1 ENHRY and CDR2 SYGVKD. V dropped 1 base and J dropped 2 bases, with 6 bases sitting between them. The CDR3 has 13 residues. The CDR3 DNA follows: TGTGCCATCAGTGAGTATCTAGCCTACGAGCAGTACTTC. Its translation is CAISEYLAYEQYF.

This sequence joins TRBV21-1 and TRBJ2-7; the table gives TRBD1 as D, unverified against the DNA. TRBV21-1 represents a pseudogene. This CDR3 is built from 14 residues. This CDR3 is CASSNALGEVEQYF. Written as DNA, the CDR3 is TGTGCCAGCAGCAATGCTTTGGGGGAAGTCGAGCAGTACTTC.

V and J are TRBV6-6 and TRBJ2-7; 9 bases match TRBD1. This CDR3 contains 15 residues. Germline lookup yields CDR1 MNHNY and CDR2 SVGAGI (reference sequence). Trimming at V came to 6 bases and at J to 5 bases, leaving 11 bases not matched to a gene. CDR3 loop: CASRLRRDRANEQYF. In DNA form, the CDR3 reads TGTGCCAGCAGACTACGCCGGGACAGGGCCAACGAGCAGTACTTC.

This clonotype was counted a few times. The chain recombines TRBV7-8 with TRBJ2-1; no reliable D call. This CDR3 spans 16 amino acids. Germline V gene data show CDR1 as SGHVS and CDR2 as FQNEAQ. V was cut by 1 base and J by 3 bases, with 13 bases left in between. CDR3 amino acids: CASSLGSALGYNEQFF. CDR3 DNA sequence: TGTGCCAGCAGCTTAGGGTCCGCCTTGGGCTACAATGAGCAGTTCTTC.